This T cell receptor beta chain is from a study of T cells in Graves' hyperthyroidism and ophthalmopathy. Study outcomes and limitations: Stable hyperthyroidism was separated from ophthalmopathy by a model based on 13 V-J features. Most thyroid-expanded clonotypes above 0.001 were also found in blood.

Germline loops: CDR1 SGHAT, CDR2 FQNNGV. There are 17 residues in the CDR3. Losses at the gene ends were 4 bases for V and 4 bases for J; bases not matched to a gene: 12. In regard to this clonotype: What it recognizes is unknown. This may be a read error: a much more frequent sequence differs by one nucleotide.

TCR beta CDR3 sequences were amplified from RNA transcripts. The HTBI primer set was used in a first-round RT-PCR of the TCR CDR3. TCRdb reprocessed the multiplex PCR reads via MiXCR and lists one record per CDR3 protein. This sample yields around 580,000 distinct CDR3 sequences, of which about 43% are seen a single time; about 8.3% belongs to the top ten. The chain recombines TRBV11-2 with TRBJ2-5, with 10 bases matching TRBD2. The specimen was peripheral blood or thyroid tissue (not recorded which). This sequence was found in a woman in her late teens or twenties with Graves' hyperthyroidism. CDR3 loop: CASSSKKTSGKLETQYF. CDR3 bases: TGTGCCAGCAGCTCGAAAAAAACTAGCGGGAAACTAGAGACCCAGTACTTC.